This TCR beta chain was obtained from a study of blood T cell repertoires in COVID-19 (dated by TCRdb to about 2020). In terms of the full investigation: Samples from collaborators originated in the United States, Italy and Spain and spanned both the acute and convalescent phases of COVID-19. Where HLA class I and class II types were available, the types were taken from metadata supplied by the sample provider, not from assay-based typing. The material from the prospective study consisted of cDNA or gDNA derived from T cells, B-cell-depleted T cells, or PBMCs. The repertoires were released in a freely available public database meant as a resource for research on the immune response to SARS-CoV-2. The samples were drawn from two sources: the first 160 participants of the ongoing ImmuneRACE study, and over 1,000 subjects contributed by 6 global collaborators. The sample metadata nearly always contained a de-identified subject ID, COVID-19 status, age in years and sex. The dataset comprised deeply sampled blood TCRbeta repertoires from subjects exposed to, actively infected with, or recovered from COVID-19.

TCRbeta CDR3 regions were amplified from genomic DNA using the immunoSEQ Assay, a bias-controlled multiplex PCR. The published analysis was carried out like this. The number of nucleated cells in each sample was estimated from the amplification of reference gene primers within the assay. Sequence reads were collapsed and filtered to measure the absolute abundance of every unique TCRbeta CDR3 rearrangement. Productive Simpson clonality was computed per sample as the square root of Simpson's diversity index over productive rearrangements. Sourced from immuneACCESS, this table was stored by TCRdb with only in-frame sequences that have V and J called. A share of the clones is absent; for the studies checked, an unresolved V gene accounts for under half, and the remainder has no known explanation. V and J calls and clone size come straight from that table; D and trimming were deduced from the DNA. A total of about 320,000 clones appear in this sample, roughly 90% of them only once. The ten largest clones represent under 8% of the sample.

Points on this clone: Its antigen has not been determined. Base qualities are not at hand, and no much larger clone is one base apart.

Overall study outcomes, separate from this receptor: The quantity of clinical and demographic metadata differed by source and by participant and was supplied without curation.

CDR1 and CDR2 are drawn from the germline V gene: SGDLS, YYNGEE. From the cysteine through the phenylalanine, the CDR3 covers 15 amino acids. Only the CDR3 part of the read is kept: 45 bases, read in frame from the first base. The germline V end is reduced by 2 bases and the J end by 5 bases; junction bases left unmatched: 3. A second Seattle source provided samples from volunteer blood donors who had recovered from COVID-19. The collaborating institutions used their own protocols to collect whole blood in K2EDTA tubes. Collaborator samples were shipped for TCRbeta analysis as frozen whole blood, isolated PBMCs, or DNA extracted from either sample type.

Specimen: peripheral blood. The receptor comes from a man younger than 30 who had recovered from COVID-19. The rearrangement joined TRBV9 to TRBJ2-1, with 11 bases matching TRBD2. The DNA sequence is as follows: TGTGCCAGCAGCGTCATAGCGGGAGGGGACAATGAGCAGTTCTTC. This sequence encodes CASSVIAGGDNEQFF.